Shown below are 21 T cell receptor beta chains from a single sample sequenced in a study of blood T cell repertoires in COVID-19. Libraries were prepared by immunoSEQ multiplex PCR; TCRdb keeps only in-frame clonotypes and omits some of them. This sample carries 100,000 to 150,000 clones, approximately 88% of them seen once, and the ten largest clones take more than 1.3%. The sample taken for sequencing was peripheral blood. The receptors derive from a man between 60 and 75 years old with acute or convalescent COVID-19.

The chain links TRBV9 to TRBJ2-3; maybe TRBD2 (6 bases). The V gene lost 3 bases and the J gene lost 3 bases, with 14 bases spanning the gap. Germline V lookup: CDR1 SGDLS, CDR2 YYNGEE. This CDR3 region has 15 residues. In nucleotides, the CDR3 is TGTGCCAGCAGCGCGACTAGAGTCGGGACAGATACGCAGTATTTT. Translated, it gives CASSATRVGTDTQYF.

This rearrangement joins TRBV5-6 to TRBJ2-4; the D gene is possibly TRBD1 (5 bases). V was clipped by 3 bases and J by 6 bases, with 13 bases between them. The V gene's germline CDR1 is SGHDT and CDR2 YYEEEE. CDR3 length equals 14 residues. The CDR3 spells CASSWQGGINIQYF. The CDR3 nucleotides are TGTGCCAGCAGCTGGCAGGGTGGCATAAACATTCAGTACTTC.

The chain carries TRBV29-1 and TRBJ2-3; 8 nucleotides match TRBD2. Germline assignment: CDR1 SQVTM and CDR2 ANQGSEA. This CDR3 is built from 14 residues. After removal of 3 bases from V and 5 bases from J, the junction contained 7 bases not matched to a gene. The CDR3 protein is CSVDRGLDRDTQYF. The DNA for the CDR3 is TGCAGCGTTGATAGGGGACTAGATAGAGATACGCAGTATTTT.

J is TRBJ2-1 and V is TRBV5-1; D may be TRBD2 (5 bases). The V end lost 6 bases, the J end lost 4 bases, and 11 bases lay between the germline ends. From germline, CDR1 is SGHRS and CDR2 YFSETQ. This CDR3 has 13 residues. The chain's CDR3 is CASIWTDYNEQFF. In nucleotides, the CDR3 is TGCGCCAGCATCTGGACTGATTACAATGAGCAGTTCTTC.

This clone was detected a few times. The rearrangement uses TRBV6-1 and TRBJ1-4; D is possibly TRBD1 (6 bases). This CDR3 has 15 residues. Germline CDR1 MNHNS, CDR2 SASEGT. Trimming removed 5 bases at V and 2 bases at J, with 12 bases between. In DNA, the CDR3 is TGTGCCAGCAGTCAAGGACAGCTGACTAATGAAAAACTGTTTTTT. As protein: CASSQGQLTNEKLFF.

The chain uses TRBV7-2 and TRBJ2-3, with D possibly being TRBD2 (6 bases). The germline V gene has CDR1 SGHTA and CDR2 FQGNSA. The CDR3 totals 16 residues. V gave up 1 base and J gave up 1 base, with 12 bases separating them. The CDR3 nucleotides read TGTGCCAGCAGCTTAGAGCTAGCGACACGCACAGATACGCAGTATTTT. Its protein product is CASSLELATRTDTQYF.

This chain joins TRBV5-5 and TRBJ1-5; TRBD1 agrees at 7 bases. Germline-derived CDR1 and CDR2 are SGHKS and YYEKEE (reference sequence). V shed 2 bases and J 3 bases; nucleotides not matched to a gene: 2. This CDR3 spans 14 amino acids. CDR3 nucleotide sequence: TGTGCCAGCAGCTTCGGACAGGACAATCAGCCCCAGCATTTT. This codes for CASSFGQDNQPQHF.

V and J are TRBV7-2 and TRBJ2-5, with 10 bases lining up with TRBD2. The CDR3 is made up of 18 amino acids. V lost 1 base and J lost 5; bases outside the gene matches: 13. Germline CDR1 SGHTA, CDR2 FQGNSA. The chain's CDR3 is CASSLGSGVAGGFETQYF. The DNA of the CDR3 is TGTGCCAGCAGCTTAGGTTCGGGCGTAGCGGGGGGTTTTGAGACCCAGTACTTC.

This chain links TRBV11-2 with TRBJ1-1, with 7 bases fitting TRBD1. The CDR3 is 14 amino acids. Germline lookup yields CDR1 SGHAT and CDR2 FQNNGV. J gave up 2 bases and V 5 bases, and 5 bases lay outside the gene matches. CDR3 in amino acids: CASSRQGLNTEAFF. CDR3 bases: TGTGCCAGCAGCCGACAGGGCTTAAACACTGAAGCTTTCTTT.

There are a few counts of this clone. V gene TRBV2 combines with J gene TRBJ1-1; D uncertain. The germline V and J ends were trimmed by 8 bases and 1 base, with 23 bases remaining between them. Germline V lookup: CDR1 SNHLY, CDR2 FYNNEI. The CDR3 has 17 amino acids. The DNA for the CDR3 is TGTGCCAGCGCGCGGGCAACCCTCCTCCGAGGGAACACTGAAGCTTTCTTT. It is translated as CASARATLLRGNTEAFF.

This chain links TRBV5-1 with TRBJ1-4, with a weak D call TRBD1 (6 bases). V dropped 3 bases and J dropped 2 bases, with 11 bases sitting between them. There are 15 residues in the CDR3. Germline V gene sequence: CDR1 SGHRS, CDR2 YFSETQ. CDR3 DNA sequence: TGCGCCAGCAGCTCCTCAGGGGTTACTAATGAAAAACTGTTTTTT. It is translated as CASSSSGVTNEKLFF.

The chain joins TRBV6-5 to TRBJ1-6; maybe TRBD1 (6 bases). V was clipped by 8 bases and J by 2 bases, with 10 bases between them. In germline, CDR1 is MNHEY, CDR2 SVGAGI. The CDR3 extends over 14 amino acids. CDR3 protein: CASGGRAYNSPLHF. Written as DNA, the CDR3 is TGTGCCAGCGGGGGCAGGGCCTATAATTCACCCCTCCACTTT.

The chain recombines TRBV27 with TRBJ2-7; possible D gene TRBD2, 5 bases. Trimming took 6 bases from V and 9 from J, leaving 21 bases between them. CDR1 is MNHEY, CDR2 SMNVEV, per germline (reference sequence). The CDR3 extends over 14 amino acids. CDR3 bases: TGTGCCAGCAGCACGGGATTGTTGAAGAGGGTGCAGTACTTC. Amino acid sequence: CASSTGLLKRVQYF.

V and J are TRBV7-8 and TRBJ1-4; 8 bases map to TRBD1. This CDR3 contains 15 residues. V shed 3 bases, J shed 6 bases, and the junction held 6 bases outside the gene matches. Germline CDR1 is SGHVS and CDR2 is FQNEAQ. This CDR3 is CASSLTGVRHEKLFF. The CDR3 DNA sequence: TGTGCCAGCAGCTTGACAGGGGTACGGCATGAAAAACTGTTTTTT.

The V and J genes are TRBV6-5 and TRBJ1-4; TRBD1 matches at 7 bases. With V trimmed by 6 bases and J by 3 bases, 7 bases remained unmatched. The CDR3 runs to 15 residues. The germline gives CDR1 MNHEY, CDR2 SVGAGI. CDR3 coding DNA: TGTGCCAGCAGCCGTCAACAGGGGTCTAATGAAAAACTGTTTTTT. Amino acids: CASSRQQGSNEKLFF.

The rearrangement joins TRBV6-1 to TRBJ1-5, with 7 bases that match TRBD1. Germline V gene sequence: CDR1 MNHNS, CDR2 SASEGT. The CDR3 contains 17 residues. With 3 bases clipped from V and 9 bases from J, the junction kept 17 bases outside the gene matches. CDR3 loop: CASSESGGKAGGTPQHF. CDR3 coding DNA: TGTGCCAGCAGTGAGAGCGGTGGCAAGGCAGGGGGTACGCCCCAGCATTTT.

The chain joins TRBV5-6 to TRBJ2-1; a weak D match, TRBD2 (7 bases). Trimming took off 1 base at V and 10 bases at J, with 15 bases between the two ends. CDR1 and CDR2 from the germline V gene are SGHDT and YYEEEE. The CDR3 contains 14 residues. CDR3 region: CASSLTGREGEQFF. For the CDR3, the DNA is TGTGCCAGCAGCTTGACAGGGAGGGAAGGGGAGCAGTTCTTC.

The rearrangement joins TRBV10-3 to TRBJ1-5, with 7 bases fitting TRBD1. CDR1 is ENHRY, CDR2 SYGVKD, per germline. Germline trimming cut 4 bases from V and 4 bases from J; bases unmatched to any gene: 4. This CDR3 spans 14 amino acids. CDR3 coding DNA: TGTGCCATCAGTGGGGACAGCCCGAATCAGCCCCAGCATTTT. Its protein is CAISGDSPNQPQHF.

V usage is TRBV21-1 and J usage is TRBJ1-2; the table calls TRBD1, which could not be checked here. TRBV21-1 is flagged as a pseudogene. The length of the CDR3 is 16 residues. The DNA of the CDR3 is TGTGCCAGCAGCAACCTAACAGGGGGTGCGGGTTATGGCTACACCTTC. It is translated as CASSNLTGGAGYGYTF.

This clone came up once. The V call is TRBV4-2, the J call TRBJ2-5, with no clear D. Germline V gene lookup returns CDR1 LGHNA and CDR2 YNFKEQ. The CDR3 is 13 residues long. V lost 0 bases to trimming and J lost 1 base, with 3 bases between them. The chain's CDR3 is CASSQDGQETQYF. In nucleotides, the CDR3 is TGTGCCAGCAGCCAAGACGGCCAAGAGACCCAGTACTTC.

The chain employs TRBV19 and TRBJ2-7, with TRBD2 matching 7 bases. With V trimmed by 5 bases and J by 2 bases, 6 bases remained unmatched. This CDR3 comprises 14 residues. Germline V gives CDR1 LNHDA, CDR2 SQIVND (reference sequence). The CDR3 is CASSQASGPYEQYF. Here the CDR3 DNA reads TGTGCCAGTAGTCAGGCTAGCGGTCCCTACGAGCAGTACTTC.